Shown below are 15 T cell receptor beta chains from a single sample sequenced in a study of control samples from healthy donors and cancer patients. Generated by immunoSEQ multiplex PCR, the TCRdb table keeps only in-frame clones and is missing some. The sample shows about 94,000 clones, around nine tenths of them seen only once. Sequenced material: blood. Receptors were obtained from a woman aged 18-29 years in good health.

For the CDR3, the DNA is TGTGCCAGCAGCCCAGGACAGGCGGGGACTGAAGCTTTCTTT. Translating it yields CASSPGQAGTEAFF. The chain combines TRBV9 with TRBJ1-1; 7 positions agree with TRBD1. V lost 4 bases and J lost 5; bases outside the gene matches: 8. The CDR3 extends over 14 amino acids. Germline CDR1 SGDLS, CDR2 YYNGEE.

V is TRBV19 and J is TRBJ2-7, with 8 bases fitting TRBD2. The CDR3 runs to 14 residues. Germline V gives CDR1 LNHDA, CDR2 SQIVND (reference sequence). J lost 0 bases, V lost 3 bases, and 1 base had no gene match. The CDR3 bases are TGTGCCAGTAGTATGGCGGGGGGCTCCTACGAGCAGTACTTC. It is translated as CASSMAGGSYEQYF. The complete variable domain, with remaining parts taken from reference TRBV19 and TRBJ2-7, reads DGGITQSPKYLFRKEGQNVTLSCEQNLNHDAMYWYRQDPGQGLRLIYYSQIVNDFQKGDIAEGYSVSREKKESFPLTVTSAQKNPTAFYLCASSMAGGSYEQYFGPGTRLTVT.

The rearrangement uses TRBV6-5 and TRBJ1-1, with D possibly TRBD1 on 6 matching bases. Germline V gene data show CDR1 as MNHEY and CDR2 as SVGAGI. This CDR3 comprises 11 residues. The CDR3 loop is CGGGGHTEAFF. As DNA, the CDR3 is TGTGGAGGGGGGGGCCACACTGAAGCTTTCTTT.

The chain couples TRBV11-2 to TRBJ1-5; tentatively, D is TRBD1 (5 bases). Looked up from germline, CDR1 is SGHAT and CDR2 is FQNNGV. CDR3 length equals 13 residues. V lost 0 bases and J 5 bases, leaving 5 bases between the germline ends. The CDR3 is CASSLEGDQPQHF. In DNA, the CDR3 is TGTGCCAGCAGCTTAGAAGGGGATCAGCCCCAGCATTTT.

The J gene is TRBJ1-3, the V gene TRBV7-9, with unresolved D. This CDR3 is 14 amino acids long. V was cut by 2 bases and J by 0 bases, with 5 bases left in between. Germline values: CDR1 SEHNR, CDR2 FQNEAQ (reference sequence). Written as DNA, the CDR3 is TGTGCCAGCAGCTTAACTGTCTCTGGAAACACCATATATTTT. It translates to CASSLTVSGNTIYF.

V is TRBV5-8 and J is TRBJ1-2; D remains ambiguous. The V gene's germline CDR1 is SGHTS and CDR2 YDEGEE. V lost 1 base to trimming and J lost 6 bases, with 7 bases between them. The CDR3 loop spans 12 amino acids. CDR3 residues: CASSLLQNGYTF. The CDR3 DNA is TGTGCCAGCAGCTTGTTACAGAATGGCTACACCTTC. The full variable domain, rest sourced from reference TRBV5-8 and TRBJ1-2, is EAGVTQSPTHLIKTRGQQATLRCSPISGHTSVYWYQQALGLGLQFLLWYDEGEERNRGNFPPRFSGRQFPNYSSELNVNALELEDSALYLCASSLLQNGYTFGSGTRLTVV.

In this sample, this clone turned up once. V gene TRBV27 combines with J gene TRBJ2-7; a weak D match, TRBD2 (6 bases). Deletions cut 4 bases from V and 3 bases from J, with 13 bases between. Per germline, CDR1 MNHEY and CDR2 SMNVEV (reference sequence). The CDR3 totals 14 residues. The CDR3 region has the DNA TGTGCCAGCAGTTCGGGGACTCCCCTCTACGAGCAGTACTTC. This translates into CASSSGTPLYEQYF.

Here the CDR3 DNA reads TGTGCCAGCAGCAATCGGGGGGCCCGCGCCACAGATACGCAGTATTTT. This translates into CASSNRGARATDTQYF. The chain has TRBV7-2 and TRBJ2-3; possible D gene TRBD2, 7 bases. The CDR3 consists of 16 residues. The germline V and J ends were trimmed by 5 bases and 2 bases, with 17 bases remaining between them. Per the germline V gene, CDR1 is SGHTA and CDR2 is FQGNSA.

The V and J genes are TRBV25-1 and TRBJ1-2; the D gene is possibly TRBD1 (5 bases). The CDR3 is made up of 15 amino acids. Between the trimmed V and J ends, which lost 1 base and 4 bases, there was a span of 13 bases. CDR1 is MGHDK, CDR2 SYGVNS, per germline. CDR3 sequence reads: CASSESLGVGYGYTF. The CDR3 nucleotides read TGTGCCAGCAGTGAATCCCTGGGGGTAGGCTATGGCTACACCTTC.

CDR3 coding DNA: TGTGCCAGCAGCCCTATCGTCCCGGGACAACTTATCCTCTACGAGCAGTACTTC. Amino acids: CASSPIVPGQLILYEQYF. This sequence joins TRBV11-2 and TRBJ2-7; the D gene is possibly TRBD1 (6 bases). With 5 bases removed from V and 3 bases from J, the gap between germline ends came to 26 bases. CDR1 is SGHAT and CDR2 is FQNNGV in the germline V gene. The CDR3 totals 18 residues.

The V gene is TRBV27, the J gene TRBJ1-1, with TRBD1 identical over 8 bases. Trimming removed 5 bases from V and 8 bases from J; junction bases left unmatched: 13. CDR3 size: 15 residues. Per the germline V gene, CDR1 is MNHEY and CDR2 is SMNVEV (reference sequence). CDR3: CASSPAGTGGDEAFF. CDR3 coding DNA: TGTGCCAGCAGTCCAGCAGGGACAGGAGGGGACGAAGCTTTCTTT.

The CDR3 DNA reads TGCGCCAGCAGCTTTCCAAGCAGGGAATCTTACGAGCAGTACTTC. Encoded protein: CASSFPSRESYEQYF. V gene TRBV5-1 combines with J gene TRBJ2-7; a weak D match, TRBD1 (5 bases). Between the trimmed V and J ends, which lost 2 bases and 4 bases, there was a span of 16 bases. The CDR3 totals 15 residues. Germline V gene data show CDR1 as SGHRS and CDR2 as YFSETQ. The full variable domain, rest sourced from reference TRBV5-1 and TRBJ2-7, is KAGVTQTPRYLIKTRGQQVTLSCSPISGHRSVSWYQQTPGQGLQFLFEYFSETQRNKGNFPGRFSGRQFSNSRSEMNVSTLELGDSALYLCASSFPSRESYEQYFGPGTRLTVT.

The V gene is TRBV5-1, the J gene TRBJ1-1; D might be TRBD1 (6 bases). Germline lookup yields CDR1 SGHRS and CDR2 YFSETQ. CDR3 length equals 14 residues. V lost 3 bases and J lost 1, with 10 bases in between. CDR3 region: CASSSLQGNTEAFF. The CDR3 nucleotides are TGCGCCAGCAGCTCATTACAGGGGAACACTGAAGCTTTCTTT.

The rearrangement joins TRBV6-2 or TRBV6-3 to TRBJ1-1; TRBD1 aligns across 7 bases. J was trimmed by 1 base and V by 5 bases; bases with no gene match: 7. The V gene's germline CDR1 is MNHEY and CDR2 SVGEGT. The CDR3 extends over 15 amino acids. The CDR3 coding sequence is TGTGCCAGCAGTAACAGGGGTGGTGGGAACACTGAAGCTTTCTTT. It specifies CASSNRGGGNTEAFF.

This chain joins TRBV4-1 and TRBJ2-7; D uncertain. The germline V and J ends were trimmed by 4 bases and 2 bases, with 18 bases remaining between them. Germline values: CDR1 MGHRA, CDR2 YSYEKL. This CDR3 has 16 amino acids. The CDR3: CASSLAFEAVTYEQYF. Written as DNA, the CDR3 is TGCGCCAGCAGCCTGGCTTTTGAGGCGGTGACCTACGAGCAGTACTTC.